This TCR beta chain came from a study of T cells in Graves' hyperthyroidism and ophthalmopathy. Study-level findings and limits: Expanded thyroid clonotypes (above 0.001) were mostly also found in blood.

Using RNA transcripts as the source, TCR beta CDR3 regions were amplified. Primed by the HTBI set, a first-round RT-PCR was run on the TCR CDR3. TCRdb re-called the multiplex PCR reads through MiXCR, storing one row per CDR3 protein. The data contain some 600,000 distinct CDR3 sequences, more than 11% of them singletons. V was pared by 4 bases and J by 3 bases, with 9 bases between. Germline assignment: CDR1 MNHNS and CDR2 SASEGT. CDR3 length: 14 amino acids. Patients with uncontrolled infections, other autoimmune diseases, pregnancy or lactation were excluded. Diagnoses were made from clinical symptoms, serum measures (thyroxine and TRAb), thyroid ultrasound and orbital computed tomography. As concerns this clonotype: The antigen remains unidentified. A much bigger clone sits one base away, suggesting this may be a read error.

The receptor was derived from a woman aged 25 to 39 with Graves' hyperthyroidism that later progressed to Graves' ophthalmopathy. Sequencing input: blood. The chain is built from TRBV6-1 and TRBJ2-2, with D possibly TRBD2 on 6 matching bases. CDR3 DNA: TGTGCCAGCAGTGGCGGGATCGACACCGGGGAGCTGTTTTTT. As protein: CASSGGIDTGELFF.